This T cell receptor beta chain stems from a study of early T cells in non-severe SARS-CoV-2 infection. General observations from the study: VDJdb matching favored anti-spike CD8 responses, missing private and CD4 specificities.

Trimming took off 5 bases at V and 4 bases at J, with 10 bases between the two ends. Per the germline V gene, CDR1 is SGHRS and CDR2 is YFSETQ. CDR3 length: 12 residues. Turning to this clonotype: As yet, its antigen is unknown.

Via MiXCR, TCRdb re-called the 5' RACE reads, giving one row per CDR3 protein. This sample has tens of thousands of distinct CDR3 sequences, with roughly 13% found just once. The sample was whole blood. This TCR was recovered from an adult who was a healthcare worker with PCR-confirmed SARS-CoV-2 infection or an uninfected control (not recorded which). The V and J genes are TRBV5-1 and TRBJ2-7; D is perhaps TRBD2 (5 bases). CDR3 coding DNA: TGCGCCAGCAGGGGCGGAGGTTACGAGCAGTACTTC. Residues: CASRGGGYEQYF.